This T cell receptor (beta chain) was observed in a study of T cell responses to AZD1222 COVID-19 vaccine. The table came from immunoSEQ multiplex PCR; TCRdb's copy has only in-frame clones and leaves some out. Of 95,000 to 150,000 clones detected, approximately 89% appear once; the ten largest clones hold about 4.9%. The CDR3 consists of 13 residues. The V end was cut by 1 base, the J end by 5 bases, with 8 bases between. CDR1 is MNHNS and CDR2 is SASEGT in the germline V gene. This clonotype was sampled from an adult in good health. The chain has TRBV6-1 and TRBJ1-2; no definite D call. Sequenced material: peripheral blood, taken on day 0 of AZD1222 vaccination. CDR3 sequence reads: CASSEESSYGYTF. The CDR3 DNA follows: TGTGCCAGCAGTGAAGAGTCAAGTTATGGCTACACCTTC.